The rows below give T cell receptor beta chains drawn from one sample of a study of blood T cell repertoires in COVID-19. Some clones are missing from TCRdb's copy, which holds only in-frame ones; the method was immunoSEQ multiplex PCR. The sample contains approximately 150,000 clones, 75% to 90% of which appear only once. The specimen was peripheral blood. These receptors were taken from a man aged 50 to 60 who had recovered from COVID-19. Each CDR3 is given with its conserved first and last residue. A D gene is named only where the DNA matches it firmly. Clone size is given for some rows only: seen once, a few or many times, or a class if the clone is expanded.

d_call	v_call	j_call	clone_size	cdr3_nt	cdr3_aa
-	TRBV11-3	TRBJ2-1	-	TGTGCCAGCAGCTCCTTGACTCCCCCCTACAATGAGCAGTTCTTC	CASSSLTPPYNEQFF
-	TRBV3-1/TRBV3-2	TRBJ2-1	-	TGTGCCAGCAGCCAAGATAGGCTAGATGTCAATGAGCAGTTCTTC	CASSQDRLDVNEQFF
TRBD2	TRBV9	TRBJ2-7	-	TGTGCCAGCAGCGTAGAGGGTAGCGGGGGGGCCGGCGAGCAGTACTTC	CASSVEGSGGAGEQYF
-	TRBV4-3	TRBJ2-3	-	TGCGCCAGCAGCCAAGATATGGGGAGAGATACGCAGTATTTT	CASSQDMGRDTQYF
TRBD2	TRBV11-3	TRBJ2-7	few	TGTGCCAGCAGCTTATTAGCGGGGGGGAATTACGAGCAGTACTTC	CASSLLAGGNYEQYF
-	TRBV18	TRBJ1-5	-	TGTGCCAGCTCACCAGGTTTGGCAAGCAATCAGCCCCAGCATTTT	CASSPGLASNQPQHF
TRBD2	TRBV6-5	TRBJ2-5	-	TGTGCCAGCAGCCCGGGACTAGCGATAGAGACCCAGTACTTC	CASSPGLAIETQYF
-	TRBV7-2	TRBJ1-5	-	TGTGCCAGCAGCTTCTCAGGCCGAATCAATCAGCCCCAGCATTTT	CASSFSGRINQPQHF
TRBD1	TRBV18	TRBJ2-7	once	TGTGCCAGCTCACCAAACTTACCGGGACAGGGGGCCTACGAGCAGTACTTC	CASSPNLPGQGAYEQYF
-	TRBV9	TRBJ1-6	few	TGTGCCAGCAGTCTCGGGGGAGGTTCACCCCTCCACTTT	CASSLGGGSPLHF
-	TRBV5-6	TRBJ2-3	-	TGTGCCAGCAGCTTGCCCCAGAGGACAGCAGGCACGCAGTATTTT	CASSLPQRTAGTQYF
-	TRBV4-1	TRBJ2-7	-	TGCGCCAGCAGCCAAGAACCCACCTACTACGAGCAGTACTTC	CASSQEPTYYEQYF
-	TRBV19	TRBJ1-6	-	TGTGCCAGTAGCAACCCCCGTTCCCGGGGGAAAGGTAATTCACCCCTCCACTTT	CASSNPRSRGKGNSPLHF
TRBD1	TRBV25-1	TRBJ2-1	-	TGTGCCAGCAGTGACCCCGGGACAGCCTACAATGAGCAGTTCTTC	CASSDPGTAYNEQFF
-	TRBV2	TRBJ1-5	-	TGTGCCAGCAAATCGGACACATTAAGCAATCAGCCCCAGCATTTT	CASKSDTLSNQPQHF
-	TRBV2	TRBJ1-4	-	TGTGCCAGCAGTGCTCGGGGTAGAGGTGAAAAACTGTTTTTT	CASSARGRGEKLFF
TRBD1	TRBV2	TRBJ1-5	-	TGTGCCAGCGGGATGACAGGGGGAGGACAGCCCCAGCATTTT	CASGMTGGGQPQHF
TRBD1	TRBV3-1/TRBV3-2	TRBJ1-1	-	TGTGCCAGCAGCCTGCTGGACAGGCGAGAGAACACTGAAGCTTTCTTT	CASSLLDRRENTEAFF
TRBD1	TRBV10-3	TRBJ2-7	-	TGTGCCATCAGTGAAAGAGACAGGGGAGACTACGAGCAGTACTTC	CAISERDRGDYEQYF
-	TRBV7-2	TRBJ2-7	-	TGTGCCAGCAGCTCGCATGCGGACTCCTACGAGCAGTACTTC	CASSSHADSYEQYF
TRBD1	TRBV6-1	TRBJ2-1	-	TGTGCCAGCAGTGGGGACAGGTACCCAAGCTCCTACAATGAGCAGTTCTTC	CASSGDRYPSSYNEQFF
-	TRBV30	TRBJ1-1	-	TGTGCCTGGAGTGTGGTTGGGGGCCTAAACACTGAAGCTTTCTTT	CAWSVVGGLNTEAFF
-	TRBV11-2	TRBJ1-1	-	TGTGCCAGCAGCCCGGGGACAATTACACTTTCTGAAGCTTTCTTT	CASSPGTITLSEAFF
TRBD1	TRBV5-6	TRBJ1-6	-	TGTGCCAGCAGCCGGGGGTCCAGGGGGAATTCACCCCTCCACTTT	CASSRGSRGNSPLHF
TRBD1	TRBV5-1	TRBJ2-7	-	TGCGCCAGCAGCTCACAGGGGGCTCAATACGAGCAGTACTTC	CASSSQGAQYEQYF
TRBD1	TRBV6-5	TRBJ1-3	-	TGTGCCAGCAGTCCTACAGGGGTACGAAACACCATATATTTT	CASSPTGVRNTIYF
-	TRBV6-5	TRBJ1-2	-	TGTGCCAGCTGTCCAGGGGCTAACTATGGCTACACCTTC	CASCPGANYGYTF